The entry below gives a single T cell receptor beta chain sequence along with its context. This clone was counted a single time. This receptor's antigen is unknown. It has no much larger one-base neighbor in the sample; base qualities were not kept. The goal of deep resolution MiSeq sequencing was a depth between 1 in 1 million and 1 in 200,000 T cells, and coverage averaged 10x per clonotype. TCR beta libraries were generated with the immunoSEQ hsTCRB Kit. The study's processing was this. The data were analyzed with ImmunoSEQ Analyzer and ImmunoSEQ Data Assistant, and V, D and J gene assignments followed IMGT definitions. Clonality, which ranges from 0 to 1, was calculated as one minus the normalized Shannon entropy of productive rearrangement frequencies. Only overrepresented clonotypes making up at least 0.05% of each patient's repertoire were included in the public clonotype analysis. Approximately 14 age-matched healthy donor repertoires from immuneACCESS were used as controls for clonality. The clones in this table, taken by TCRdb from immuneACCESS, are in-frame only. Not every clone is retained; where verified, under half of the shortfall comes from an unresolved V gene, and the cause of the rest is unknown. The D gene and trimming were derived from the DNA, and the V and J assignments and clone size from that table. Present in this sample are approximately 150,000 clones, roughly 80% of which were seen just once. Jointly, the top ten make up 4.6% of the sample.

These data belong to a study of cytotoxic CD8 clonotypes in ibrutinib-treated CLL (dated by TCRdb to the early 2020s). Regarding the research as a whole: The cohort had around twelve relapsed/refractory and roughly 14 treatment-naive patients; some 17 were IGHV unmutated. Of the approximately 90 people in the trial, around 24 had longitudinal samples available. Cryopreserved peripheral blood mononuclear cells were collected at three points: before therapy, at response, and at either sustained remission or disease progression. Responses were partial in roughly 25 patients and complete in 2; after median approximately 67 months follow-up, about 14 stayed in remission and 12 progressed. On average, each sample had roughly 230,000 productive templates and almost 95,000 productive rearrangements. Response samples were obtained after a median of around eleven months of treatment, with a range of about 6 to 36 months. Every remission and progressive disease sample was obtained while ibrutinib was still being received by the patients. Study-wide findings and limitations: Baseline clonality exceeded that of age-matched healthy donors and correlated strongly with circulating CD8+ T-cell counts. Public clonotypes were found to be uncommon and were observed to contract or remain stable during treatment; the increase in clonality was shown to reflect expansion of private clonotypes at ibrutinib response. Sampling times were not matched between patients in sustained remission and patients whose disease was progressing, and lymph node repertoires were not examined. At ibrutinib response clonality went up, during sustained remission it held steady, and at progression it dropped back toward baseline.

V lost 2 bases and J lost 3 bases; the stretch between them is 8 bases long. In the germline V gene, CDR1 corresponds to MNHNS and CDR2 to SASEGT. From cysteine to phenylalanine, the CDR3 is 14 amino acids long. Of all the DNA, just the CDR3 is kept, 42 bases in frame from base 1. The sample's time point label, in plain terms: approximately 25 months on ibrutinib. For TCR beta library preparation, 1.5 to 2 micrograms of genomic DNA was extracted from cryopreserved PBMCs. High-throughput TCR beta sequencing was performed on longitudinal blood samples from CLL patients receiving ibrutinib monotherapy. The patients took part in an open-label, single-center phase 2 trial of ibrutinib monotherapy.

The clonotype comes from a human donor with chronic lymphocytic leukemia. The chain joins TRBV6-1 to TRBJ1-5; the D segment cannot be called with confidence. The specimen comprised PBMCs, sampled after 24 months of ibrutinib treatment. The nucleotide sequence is TGTGCCAGCAGTGAACGGTTAAACAATCAGCCCCAGCATTTT. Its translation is CASSERLNNQPQHF.